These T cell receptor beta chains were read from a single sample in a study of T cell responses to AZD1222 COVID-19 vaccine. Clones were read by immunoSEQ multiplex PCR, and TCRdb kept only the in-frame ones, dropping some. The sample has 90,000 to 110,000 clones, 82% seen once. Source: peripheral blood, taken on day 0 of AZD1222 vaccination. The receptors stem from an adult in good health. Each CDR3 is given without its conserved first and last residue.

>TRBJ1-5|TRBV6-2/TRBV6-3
ASSYTYSNQPQH
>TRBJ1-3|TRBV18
ASSPGGGSGNTIY
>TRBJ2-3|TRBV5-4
ASSVSTDTQY
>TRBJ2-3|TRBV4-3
ASSLGTAGVSDTQY
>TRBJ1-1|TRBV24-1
ATSLGVKAF
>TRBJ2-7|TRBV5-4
ASSRDRSSYEQY
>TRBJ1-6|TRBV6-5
ATHRDRGDSPLH
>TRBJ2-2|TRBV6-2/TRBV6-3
ASSFDRGSPNTGELF
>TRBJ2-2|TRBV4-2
ASSQVGGDGFPGELF
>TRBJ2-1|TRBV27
ASRHRTGGNNEQF
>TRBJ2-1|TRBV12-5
ASGFPAGVYNEQF
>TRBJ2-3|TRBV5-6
ASSFRGALDTQY
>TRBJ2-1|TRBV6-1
ASSETRGYNEQF
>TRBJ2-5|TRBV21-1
ASSRGLAGIETQY
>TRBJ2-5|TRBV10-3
AVGTGDQETQY
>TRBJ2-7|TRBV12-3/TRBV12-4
ASSPGHAYEQY
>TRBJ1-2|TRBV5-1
ASQRDTNYGYT
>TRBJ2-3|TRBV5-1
ASSPWASGGSTDTQY
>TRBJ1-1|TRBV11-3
ASSLDQGRDTEAF
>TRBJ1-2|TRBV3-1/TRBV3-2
ASSQERAGLDYGYT
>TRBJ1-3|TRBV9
ASSGSGQGGNTIY
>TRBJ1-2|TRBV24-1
ATSAGTNYGYT
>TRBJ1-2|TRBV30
AFPLGVWGYT
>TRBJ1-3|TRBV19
ASSISSGNTIY
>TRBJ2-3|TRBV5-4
ASSLTSGGRSDTQY
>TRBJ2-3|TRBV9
ASSVAGGRTYTQY
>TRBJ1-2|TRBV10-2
ASASGPGLGGYT
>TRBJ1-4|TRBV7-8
ASSPQGEKLF
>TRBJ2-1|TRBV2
ASSMGLVNEQF
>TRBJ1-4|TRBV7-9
ASSLGGGDEKLF
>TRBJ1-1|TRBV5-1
ASSLGVYRGAGTEAF
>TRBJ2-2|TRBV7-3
ASSPGTGSLAGELF
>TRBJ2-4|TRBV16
ASTSRLSSSDFSKNIQY
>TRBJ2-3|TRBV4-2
ASSQDLLTGRDTQY
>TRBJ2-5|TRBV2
ASSEAGAGRWETQY
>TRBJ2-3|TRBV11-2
ASSLRGSGTDTQY
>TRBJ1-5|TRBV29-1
SAGTPQPQH
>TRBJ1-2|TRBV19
ASSMISNPRNYGYT
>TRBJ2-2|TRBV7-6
ASSLGRGAATGELF
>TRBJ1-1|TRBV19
ASSIGAVEAF
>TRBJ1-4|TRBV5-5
ASSLGPGEDEKLF
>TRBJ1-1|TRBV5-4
ASSLGGDTEAF
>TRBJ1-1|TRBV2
ASREGGREAF
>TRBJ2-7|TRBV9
ASSGPSGGEQY
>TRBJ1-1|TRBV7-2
ASSFAGSMGMNTEAF
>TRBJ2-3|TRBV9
ASSVNTDTQY
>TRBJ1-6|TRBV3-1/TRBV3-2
ASSPGGTNYNSPLH